The text below deals with one T cell receptor (beta chain). This clonotype was seen more than once but under ten times. What antigen it recognizes has not been identified. No base qualities exist here, and no much larger clone lies one base off it. The label giving this sample's treatment or condition can be read as: live attenuated yellow fever vaccine strain. A standard Ficoll-Paque protocol was used to isolate PBMCs from peripheral blood. Dynabeads CD4 and CD8 positive selection kits were used to isolate CD4 and CD8 T-cell fractions. RNA was extracted with TriZol from bulk PBMCs, CD4 and CD8 fractions, and dextramer-positive and dextramer-negative fractions. This entry comes from a study of T cells after yellow fever vaccination (dated by TCRdb to between 2018 and 2020). Concerning the study at large: The SMART-Seq v4 Ultra Low Input RNA kit was used to prepare libraries from fractions with low cell numbers. To track T-cell clones before and after primary and booster YFV17D yellow fever vaccination, bulk TCR alpha and beta repertoires were sequenced longitudinally. Two healthy male donors, one aged 18 to 29 and one aged 30 to 40 years, made up the cohort. Blood was collected at multiple timepoints before and after primary and secondary immunization, and bulk PBMC replicates and cell subsets were isolated.

TCR cDNA was synthesized by 5'RACE template switching, which introduced a universal primer site and unique molecular identifiers. Priming for cDNA synthesis came from both the TCR alpha and TCR beta constant segments. Libraries were amplified in two PCR steps, with sample barcodes and sequencing adapters added in the second step. Sequencing of libraries was performed on Illumina HiSeq 2500 (2x100 bp) or NovaSeq (2x150 bp). For the original study's pipeline: MIGEC was used to demultiplex reads and collapse the reads into UMI consensus sequences, and MiXCR was used for V(D)J alignment. Using edgeR on replicate PBMC samples, clonotypes were called vaccine-responding if FDR was below 0.01 and the log2 fold change was above 5 up to day 15. Each bulk clonotype received a CD4 or CD8 identity based on whether the sequenced CD4 or CD8 repertoire contained that clonotype at higher abundance. In TCRdb, the public reads were trimmed at Q25 with fastp and aligned with MiXCR, with productive beta chains retained. Under each unique CDR3 protein, matching rows form one entry showing the most common genes and DNA. The V and J calls were not made by the authors but by TCRdb's processing. The sample contains about 230,000 distinct CDR3 sequences, approximately 6.3% of them found a single time. The top ten constitute approximately 0.99% of the sample.

What the study reported, not specific to this receptor: After the booster, most of the clones that had expanded following primary vaccination were detected again (almost 98% of CD4 and around 90% of CD8), which suggests that memory was broadly maintained. Because the study included only a couple of donors, the extent to which the findings can be generalized is limited. Computational filtering was required because FACS-sorted repertoires could contain abundant contaminating clonotypes from the bulk population. The secondary T-cell response was weaker than the primary response but faster, peaking on day 5 instead of day 15. A small share of clonotypes occurred in both CD4 and CD8 compartments, likely arising from convergent recombination.

CDR1 LGHNA and CDR2 YSLEER were looked up in the germline V gene. The CDR3 goes from the cysteine to the phenylalanine over 17 residues. Just CDR3 DNA is preserved here, 51 bases in frame from base 1. The germline V and J ends show losses of 0 bases and 6 bases respectively, and no gene match explains 8 bases of the junction. Recombination linked TRBV4-3 to TRBJ2-1, with TRBD2 identical over 10 junction bases. The clonotype comes from a young man who received the YFV17D yellow fever vaccine. The sequenced sample was CD4+ T cells sorted from PBMCs, obtained on the day of the yellow fever booster vaccination. The DNA sequence reads TGCGCCAGCAGCCAAGATCTTTTACTAGCGGGACCCAATGAGCAGTTCTTC. Its translation is CASSQDLLLAGPNEQFF.